What follows are 12 T cell receptor beta chains derived from one specimen sequenced in a study of naive and memory T cell subsets. The beta constant-region primer was an equimolar mix of two oligonucleotides covering TRBC1 and TRBC2. TCRdb itself ran the UMI-ligation and nested PCR reads through MiXCR, one entry per CDR3 protein. The data show roughly 91,000 distinct CDR3 sequences, with over 10% seen just once and 0.7% to 0.95% held by the top ten. The specimen was central memory CD4+ T cells from blood. The receptors were gathered from a human donor in good health.

This CDR3 is CASSPSMGSHTEAFF. The CDR3 bases are TGTGCCAGCAGCCCGTCGATGGGCTCGCACACTGAAGCTTTCTTT. This chain links TRBV6-2 or TRBV6-3 with TRBJ1-1; D uncertain. The CDR3 contains 15 residues. Germline lookup yields CDR1 MNHEY and CDR2 SVGEGT. The germline V and J ends were trimmed by 6 bases and 3 bases, with 17 bases remaining between them.

This clonotype has more than one count but fewer than ten. The gene calls are TRBV3-1 and TRBJ2-1, with D perhaps matching TRBD2 (6 bases). This CDR3 spans 14 amino acids. Between the trimmed V and J ends, which lost 1 base and 6 bases, there was a span of 10 bases. Germline values: CDR1 LGHDT, CDR2 YNNKEL (reference sequence). The CDR3 nucleotides are TGTGCCAGCAGCCAAGTAGCGGTCCCCAATGAGCAGTTCTTC. It translates to CASSQVAVPNEQFF.

For this clonotype: A much larger clone differs by one base, so this may be a read error. The J gene is TRBJ2-1, the V gene TRBV7-9, with a tentative D call TRBD2 (6 bases). Germline V lookup: CDR1 SEHNR, CDR2 FQNEAQ (reference sequence). This CDR3 spans 13 amino acids. The germline V and J ends were trimmed by 1 base and 5 bases, with 6 bases remaining between them. Written as DNA, the CDR3 is TGTGCCAGCAGCTTAGTAGCGGACAATGAGCAGTTCTTC. Translated, it gives CASSLVADNEQFF. Looking up the rest from reference TRBV7-9 and TRBJ2-1 gives the full variable domain: DTGVSQNPRHKITKRGQNVTFRCDPISEHNRLYWYRQTLGQGPEFLTYFQNEAQLEKSRLLSDRFSAERPKGSFSTLEIQRTEQGDSAMYLCASSLVADNEQFFGPGTRLTVL.

This clonotype was observed a few times. The V and J genes are TRBV10-3 and TRBJ1-3; 8 bases align to TRBD1. Germline CDR1 reads ENHRY; CDR2 reads SYGVKD. The CDR3 loop spans 14 amino acids. The ends lost 11 bases at V and 2 bases at J; junction bases unmatched: 8. CDR3 loop: CAGRTGRAGNTIYF. CDR3 DNA sequence: TGTGCCGGAAGGACAGGGAGAGCTGGAAACACCATATATTTT.

For this clonotype: A much bigger clone sits one base away, suggesting this may be a read error. The gene calls are TRBV27 and TRBJ2-7; 9 bases match TRBD1. In germline, CDR1 is MNHEY, CDR2 SMNVEV (reference sequence). Trimming took 5 bases from V and 7 from J; bases not matched to a gene: 15. This CDR3 is built from 16 residues. The CDR3 protein is CASSVRSGQGRGEQYF. CDR3 bases: TGTGCCAGCAGTGTAAGATCCGGACAGGGGCGGGGGGAGCAGTACTTC.

The rearrangement joins TRBV12-3 or TRBV12-4 to TRBJ1-5, with D possibly matching TRBD1 (6 bases). Trimming took 1 base from V and 10 from J, leaving 17 bases between them. This CDR3 contains 15 residues. The DNA of the CDR3 is TGTGCCAGCAGTTTAGGAGGCAGGAAGGGGGGCCCCCAGCATTTT. Translated: CASSLGGRKGGPQHF.

This chain links TRBV13 with TRBJ2-1; D is perhaps TRBD1 (6 bases). This CDR3 region has 13 residues. Germline values: CDR1 PRHDT, CDR2 FYEKMQ (reference sequence). Trimming took off 2 bases at V and 5 bases at J, with 7 bases between the two ends. CDR3 residues: CASSLWDNNEQFF. The DNA of the CDR3 is TGTGCCAGCAGCTTATGGGACAACAATGAGCAGTTCTTC.

The V call is TRBV3-1, the J call TRBJ1-5; weak D call: TRBD1 (6 bases). CDR1 and CDR2 from the germline V gene are LGHDT and YNNKEL (reference sequence). With 1 base removed from V and 2 bases from J, the gap between germline ends came to 6 bases. This CDR3 has 14 residues. CDR3 DNA sequence: TGTGCCAGCAGCCAAGGGACAGGCAATCAGCCCCAGCATTTT. This sequence encodes CASSQGTGNQPQHF. The whole variable domain, filled in from reference TRBV3-1 and TRBJ1-5, reads DTAVSQTPKYLVTQMGNDKSIKCEQNLGHDTMYWYKQDSKKFLKIMFSYNNKELIINETVPNRFSPKSPDKAHLNLHINSLELGDSAVYFCASSQGTGNQPQHFGDGTRLSIL.

CDR3 coding DNA: TGCAGTGCTAAATTGCAGGGCTCCTATAATTCACCCCTCCACTTT. This codes for CSAKLQGSYNSPLHF. The chain employs TRBV20-1 and TRBJ1-6; weak D call: TRBD1 (5 bases). This CDR3 spans 15 amino acids. Trimming removed 4 bases from V and 0 bases from J, with 10 bases in between. CDR1 and CDR2 from the germline V gene are DFQATT and SNEGSKA (reference sequence).

There are many counts of this clonotype. This chain connects TRBV11-2 to TRBJ2-1, with 8 bases lining up with TRBD2. V was clipped by 4 bases and J by 7 bases; unmatched bases: 6. Germline assignment: CDR1 SGHAT and CDR2 FQNNGV. The CDR3 is 14 residues long. CDR3 bases: TGTGCCAGCAGCTCACTCAGCGGGAGAAATGAGCAGTTCTTC. It specifies CASSSLSGRNEQFF.

This clonotype appeared a few times. V is TRBV7-2 and J is TRBJ1-4; unclear D gene. Germline V gene sequence: CDR1 SGHTA, CDR2 FQGNSA. The CDR3 covers 16 residues. V dropped 4 bases and J dropped 0 bases, with 12 bases sitting between them. The CDR3 DNA reads TGTGCCAGCAGCTCGGGAATTATGGCAACTAATGAAAAACTGTTTTTT. The encoded protein is CASSSGIMATNEKLFF.

The V and J genes are TRBV5-1 and TRBJ1-6, with 7 bases identical to TRBD1. J gave up 10 bases and V 4 bases, and 8 bases lay outside the gene matches. The CDR3 runs 14 residues. The germline V gene has CDR1 SGHRS and CDR2 YFSETQ. The CDR3 region is CASSPDRAGSPLHF. The DNA for the CDR3 is TGCGCCAGCAGCCCAGACAGGGCGGGATCACCCCTCCACTTT.